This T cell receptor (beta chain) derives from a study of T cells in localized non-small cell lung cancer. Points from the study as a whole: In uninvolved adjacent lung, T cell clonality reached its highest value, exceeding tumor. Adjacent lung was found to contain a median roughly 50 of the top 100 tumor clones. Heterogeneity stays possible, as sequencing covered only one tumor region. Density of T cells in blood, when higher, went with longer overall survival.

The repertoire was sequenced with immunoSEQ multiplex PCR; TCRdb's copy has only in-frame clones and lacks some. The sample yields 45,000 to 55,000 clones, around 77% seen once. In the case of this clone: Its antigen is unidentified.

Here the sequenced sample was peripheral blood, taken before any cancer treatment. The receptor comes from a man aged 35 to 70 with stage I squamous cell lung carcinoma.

This chain's CDR3 is CASSALRAHEQYF. The DNA for the CDR3 is TGTGCCAGCAGCGCCCTCAGGGCGCACGAGCAGTACTTC. J is TRBJ2-7 and V is TRBV11-2; D may be TRBD1 (5 bases). This CDR3 comprises 13 residues. V dropped 5 bases and J dropped 5 bases, with 13 bases sitting between them. Looked up from germline, CDR1 is SGHAT and CDR2 is FQNNGV.